These 29 T cell receptor beta chains were all obtained from the same sample, sequenced in a study of control samples from healthy donors and cancer patients. TCRdb's table, derived via immunoSEQ multiplex PCR, lists solely in-frame clones and lacks some. The sample lists over 100,000 clones, around 90% occurring once. Input material: blood. Every receptor here comes from a man aged 40-49 years in good health.

The rearrangement links TRBV6-1 to TRBJ1-2, with 7 bases identical to TRBD1. The J segment lost 5 bases and the V segment lost 1 base, leaving 4 bases of the junction unmatched. Germline V gene lookup returns CDR1 MNHNS and CDR2 SASEGT. This CDR3 is built from 14 residues. The CDR3 sequence: CASSEGTGGYGYTF. CDR3 DNA: TGTGCCAGCAGTGAAGGGACAGGAGGGTATGGCTACACCTTC.

J is TRBJ2-3 and V is TRBV3-1 (or the pseudogene TRBV3-2); D unclear. Germline V gene lookup returns CDR1 LGHDT and CDR2 YNNKEL (reference sequence). With 4 bases removed from V and 10 bases from J, the gap between germline ends came to 12 bases. The CDR3 extends over 12 amino acids. In nucleotides, the CDR3 is TGTGCCAGCAGCCGAGGCGCGGTTGCGCAGTATTTT. It is translated as CASSRGAVAQYF.

The J gene is TRBJ1-5, the V gene TRBV27, with 9 bases matching TRBD1. There are 15 residues in the CDR3. V shed 6 bases and J 5 bases; nucleotides not matched to a gene: 8. Germline CDR1 MNHEY, CDR2 SMNVEV (reference sequence). The CDR3 reads CASRVGQGFDQPQHF. In DNA form, the CDR3 reads TGTGCCAGCAGAGTGGGACAGGGCTTTGATCAGCCCCAGCATTTT.

This clone has only one observation. This CDR3 is also generated by other DNA sequences in the sample. The CDR3 reads CASSPRTGESYGYTF. DNA for the CDR3: TGTGCCAGCTCACCAAGAACAGGGGAAAGCTATGGCTACACCTTC. This chain joins TRBV18 and TRBJ1-2; 7 bases map to TRBD1. Trimming at V came to 2 bases and at J to 4 bases, leaving 7 bases not matched to a gene. Per the germline V gene, CDR1 is KGHSH and CDR2 is LQKENI. This CDR3 is 15 amino acids long.

The CDR3 region has the DNA TGTGCCAGCAGCCAAGATTTAAAAGGGGCACCCCTCCACTTT. Translated, it gives CASSQDLKGAPLHF. V is TRBV14 and J is TRBJ1-6, with D tentatively TRBD1 (5 bases). V dropped 0 bases and J dropped 11 bases, with 11 bases sitting between them. This CDR3 is built from 14 residues. Germline V lookup: CDR1 SGHDN, CDR2 FVKESK.

The table lists this clone with a count of one. The chain links TRBV9 to TRBJ1-3; the D gene is possibly TRBD1 (6 bases). Trimming left V 1 base short and J 0 bases short, with 14 bases between. The CDR3 spans 17 residues. The germline V gene has CDR1 SGDLS and CDR2 YYNGEE. Written as DNA, the CDR3 is TGTGCCAGCAGCGTAAAAAGTCAGGGGCTCTCTGGAAACACCATATATTTT. The encoded protein is CASSVKSQGLSGNTIYF.

This clone was counted once. The V call is TRBV30, the J call TRBJ1-2; D is possibly TRBD1 (5 bases). Trimming took 2 bases from V and 2 from J, leaving 9 bases between them. This CDR3 has 13 amino acids. Germline lookup yields CDR1 GTSNPN and CDR2 SVGIG (reference sequence). DNA of the CDR3: TGTGCCTGGAGTAATAAGGGGAACTATGGCTACACCTTC. Protein sequence: CAWSNKGNYGYTF.

This chain uses TRBV19 with TRBJ2-7, with 9 positions matching TRBD2. Germline CDR1 LNHDA, CDR2 SQIVND (reference sequence). Unmatched junction bases numbered 9, after V lost 5 bases and J lost 1 base. The CDR3 loop spans 16 amino acids. The CDR3, as DNA: TGTGCCAGTAGTCTCCAACCTAGCGGGGTATCCTACGAGCAGTACTTC. This translates into CASSLQPSGVSYEQYF.

V is TRBV7-9 and J is TRBJ2-6, with 8 nucleotides matching TRBD1. Trimming at V came to 7 bases and at J to 2 bases, leaving 16 bases not matched to a gene. This CDR3 has 19 residues. The germline V gene has CDR1 SEHNR and CDR2 FQNEAQ (reference sequence). The DNA of the CDR3 is TGTGCCAGCACCCTATTAGACAGGGGCCTAGGAGCTGGGGCCAACGTCCTGACTTTC. It yields the protein CASTLLDRGLGAGANVLTF.

The chain carries TRBV3-1 (or the pseudogene TRBV3-2) and TRBJ2-5; 7 bases map to TRBD1. CDR3 length: 12 residues. Per germline, CDR1 LGHDT and CDR2 YNNKEL (reference sequence). V was clipped by 4 bases and J by 4 bases; unmatched bases: 0. CDR3 DNA sequence: TGTGCCAGCAGCCGGACAGGAGAGACCCAGTACTTC. It encodes CASSRTGETQYF.

On this clone: Compared with germline, one end of the junction differs, possibly owing to a read error. The J gene is TRBJ1-1, the V gene TRBV30; the match to TRBD1 covers 7 bases. CDR3 length: 14 residues. From germline, CDR1 is GTSNPN and CDR2 SVGIG (reference sequence). The CDR3 loop is CAWSVQGDTPESFF. CDR3 nucleotides: TGTGCCTGGAGTGTTCAGGGGGACACCCCTGAATCTTTCTTT.

The chain has TRBV9 and TRBJ1-6; maybe TRBD1 (5 bases). Germline assignment: CDR1 SGDLS and CDR2 YYNGEE. V was clipped by 7 bases and J by 7 bases, with 12 bases between them. The CDR3 runs 13 residues. The CDR3 coding sequence is TGTGCCAGCGACCCCTCAGGGAATTCACCCCTCCACTTT. It codes for CASDPSGNSPLHF.

The genes are TRBV18 and TRBJ1-1, with D unresolved. Germline lookup yields CDR1 KGHSH and CDR2 LQKENI. This CDR3 spans 16 amino acids. The V gene lost 3 bases and the J gene lost 0 bases, with 14 bases spanning the gap. As DNA, the CDR3 is TGTGCCAGCTCACCGCGGCAGATGGCGATGAACACTGAAGCTTTCTTT. Protein product: CASSPRQMAMNTEAFF. Using reference TRBV18 and TRBJ1-1 for the parts outside the CDR3, the full variable domain is NAGVMQNPRHLVRRRGQEARLRCSPMKGHSHVYWYRQLPEEGLKFMVYLQKENIIDESGMPKERFSAEFPKEGPSILRIQQVVRGDSAAYFCASSPRQMAMNTEAFFGQGTRLTVV.

The chain uses TRBV6-2 or TRBV6-3 and TRBJ2-7, with unresolved D. V dropped 2 bases and J dropped 2 bases, with 13 bases sitting between them. CDR3 length: 15 residues. Germline CDR1 and CDR2: MNHEY and SVGEGT. CDR3 residues: CASSYRNSPTYEQYF. CDR3 DNA sequence: TGTGCCAGCAGTTACCGCAACTCACCGACCTACGAGCAGTACTTC.

The V and J genes are TRBV14 and TRBJ1-2; D is ambiguous. Germline CDR1 and CDR2: SGHDN and FVKESK. This CDR3 spans 14 amino acids. Trimming left V 2 bases short and J 2 bases short, with 9 bases between. CDR3 sequence reads: CASSQPTTNYGYTF. Here the CDR3 DNA reads TGTGCCAGCAGCCAACCGACGACGAACTATGGCTACACCTTC.

The V call is TRBV6-1, the J call TRBJ2-3, with D unresolved. Germline CDR1 MNHNS, CDR2 SASEGT. CDR3 length equals 16 residues. The V and J ends lost 4 bases and 0 bases respectively, with 14 bases between them. DNA of the CDR3: TGTGCCAGCAGTGCATTAGGGCCCAAGAGCACAGATACGCAGTATTTT. Translating gives CASSALGPKSTDTQYF.

This chain links TRBV7-9 with TRBJ1-4, with D perhaps matching TRBD1 (5 bases). The CDR3 spans 15 residues. Trimming left V 5 bases short and J 5 bases short, with 15 bases between. Germline V gene lookup returns CDR1 SEHNR and CDR2 FQNEAQ (reference sequence). The CDR3 DNA reads TGTGCCAGCAGCCCCCAGGGAGGGGAAAATGAAAAACTGTTTTTT. Translation: CASSPQGGENEKLFF.

The J gene is TRBJ2-7, the V gene TRBV27; D is unclear. The CDR3 runs 14 residues. The germline V gene has CDR1 MNHEY and CDR2 SMNVEV (reference sequence). The V gene lost 6 bases and the J gene lost 7 bases, with 19 bases spanning the gap. The CDR3 nucleotides are TGTGCCAGCAGCCTGGCGGCGGTGAGAGGAGAGCAGTACTTC. Translation: CASSLAAVRGEQYF.

The V and J genes are TRBV12-5 and TRBJ2-7, with 9 bases lining up with TRBD1. CDR1 LGHNT and CDR2 FRNRAP come from the germline V gene. V was clipped by 6 bases and J by 2 bases; unmatched bases: 5. The CDR3 sequence is 14 residues long. In DNA, the CDR3 is TGTGCTAGTGGCCGCGGACAGGGGACCTACGAGCAGTACTTC. It translates to CASGRGQGTYEQYF.

This clone has a single count. The chain combines TRBV19 with TRBJ2-1; no firm D call. The germline V and J ends were trimmed by 4 bases and 0 bases, with 7 bases remaining between them. The CDR3 has 14 residues. Per the germline V gene, CDR1 is LNHDA and CDR2 is SQIVND (reference sequence). The CDR3 DNA reads TGTGCCAGTAGTAGGATAGCCTCCTACAATGAGCAGTTCTTC. Protein: CASSRIASYNEQFF.

The genes are TRBV27 and TRBJ1-5, with 8 bases aligning to TRBD1. Trimming cost V 8 bases and J 6 bases; bases outside gene matches: 3. The CDR3 spans 12 residues. The V gene's germline CDR1 is MNHEY and CDR2 SMNVEV (reference sequence). CDR3 bases: TGTGCCAGCGGACAGGGAGCTCAGCCCCAGCATTTT. It yields the protein CASGQGAQPQHF.

This clone has only one observation. V and J are TRBV27 and TRBJ2-7; D is possibly TRBD1 or TRBD2 (5 bases each). Trimming shortened V by 3 bases and J by 4 bases, and 13 bases separated the two germline ends. The length of the CDR3 is 14 residues. Germline assignment: CDR1 MNHEY and CDR2 SMNVEV (reference sequence). In nucleotides, the CDR3 is TGTGCCAGCAGTTTCCAGGGCGGGTCGTACGAGCAGTACTTC. Translated: CASSFQGGSYEQYF.

The V call is TRBV12-3 or TRBV12-4, the J call TRBJ1-5; unclear D gene. The CDR3 runs 13 residues. V lost 3 bases and J 3 bases, leaving 6 bases between the germline ends. For the CDR3, the DNA is TGTGCCAGCAGTTTCAAGGACAATCAGCCCCAGCATTTT. Residues: CASSFKDNQPQHF.

V is TRBV11-2 and J is TRBJ2-1; 8 positions agree with TRBD1. The CDR3 covers 17 residues. Trimming removed 1 base from V and 6 bases from J; junction bases left unmatched: 11. Germline V gene lookup returns CDR1 SGHAT and CDR2 FQNNGV. The CDR3 coding sequence is TGTGCCAGCAGCTTAGCAGGGGGCGAAGGAAAATTCAATGAGCAGTTCTTC. Encoded protein: CASSLAGGEGKFNEQFF.

This sequence joins TRBV5-1 and TRBJ1-5; D is unresolved. The CDR3 sequence is 13 residues long. V shed 1 base and J shed 5 bases, with 7 bases lying between them. Per germline, CDR1 SGHRS and CDR2 YFSETQ. The CDR3 sequence: CASSLSIDQPQHF. Written as DNA, the CDR3 is TGCGCCAGCAGCTTGAGTATAGATCAGCCCCAGCATTTT.

The chain combines TRBV7-2 with TRBJ2-5; TRBD2 aligns across 11 bases. The V and J ends lost 2 bases and 5 bases, in that order; junction bases with no gene match: 7. Germline values: CDR1 SGHTA, CDR2 FQGNSA. CDR3 length: 16 residues. The CDR3 region has the DNA TGTGCCAGCAGCTTATTTTTAGCGGGGGGGAAGGAGACCCAGTACTTC. This translates into CASSLFLAGGKETQYF.

The genes are TRBV5-4 and TRBJ2-5; the D gene could be TRBD1 or TRBD2 (5 bases each). Trimming cost V 0 bases and J 1 base, with 7 bases left between them. The CDR3 length is 14 residues. Germline lookup yields CDR1 SGHNT and CDR2 YYREEE (reference sequence). The CDR3 coding sequence is TGTGCCAGCAGCTTGGGGGGGTCCCAAGAGACCCAGTACTTC. It encodes CASSLGGSQETQYF.

This sequence joins TRBV16 and TRBJ1-2; D possibly corresponds to TRBD1 (6 bases). The CDR3 runs to 15 residues. The V gene lost 0 bases and the J gene lost 2 bases, with 10 bases spanning the gap. Germline-derived CDR1 and CDR2 are KGHSY and FQNENV. The chain's CDR3 is CASSQSAGDNYGYTF. The CDR3 DNA reads as TGTGCCAGCAGCCAATCCGCAGGGGACAACTATGGCTACACCTTC.

This chain links TRBV9 with TRBJ1-4; no definite D call. The germline V gene has CDR1 SGDLS and CDR2 YYNGEE. Trimming left V 0 bases short and J 6 bases short, with 6 bases between. The CDR3 runs to 13 residues. CDR3 nucleotides: TGTGCCAGCAGCGTAGAGGCAGATGAAAAACTGTTTTTT. Residues: CASSVEADEKLFF.